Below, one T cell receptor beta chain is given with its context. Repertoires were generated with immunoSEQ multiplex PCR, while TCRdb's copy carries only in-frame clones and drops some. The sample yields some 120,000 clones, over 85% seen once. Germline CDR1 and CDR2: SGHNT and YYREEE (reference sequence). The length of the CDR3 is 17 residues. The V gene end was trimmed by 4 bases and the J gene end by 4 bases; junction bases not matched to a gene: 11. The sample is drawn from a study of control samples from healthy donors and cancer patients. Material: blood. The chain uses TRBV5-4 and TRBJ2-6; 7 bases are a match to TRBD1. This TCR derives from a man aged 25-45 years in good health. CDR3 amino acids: CASSESYRGAGANVLTF. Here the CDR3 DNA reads TGTGCCAGCAGCGAGTCTTACAGGGGCGCCGGGGCCAACGTCCTGACTTTC.